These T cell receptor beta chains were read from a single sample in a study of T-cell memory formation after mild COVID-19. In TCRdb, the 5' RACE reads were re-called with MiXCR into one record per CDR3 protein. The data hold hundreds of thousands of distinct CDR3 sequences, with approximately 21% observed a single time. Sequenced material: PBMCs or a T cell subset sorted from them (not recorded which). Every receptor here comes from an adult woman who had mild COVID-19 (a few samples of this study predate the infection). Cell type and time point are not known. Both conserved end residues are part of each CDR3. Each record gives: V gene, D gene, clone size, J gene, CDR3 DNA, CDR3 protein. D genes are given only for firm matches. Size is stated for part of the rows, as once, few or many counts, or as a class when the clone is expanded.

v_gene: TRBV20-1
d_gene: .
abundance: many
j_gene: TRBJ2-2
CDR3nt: TGCAGTGCTAGAGATTCGAAGACTGGCACCGGGGAGCTGTTTTTT
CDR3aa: CSARDSKTGTGELFF

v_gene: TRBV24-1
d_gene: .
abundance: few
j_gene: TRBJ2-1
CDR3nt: TGTGCCACCAGTGATTTCGATCCCCGTTACAATGAGCAGTTCTTC
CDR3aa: CATSDFDPRYNEQFF

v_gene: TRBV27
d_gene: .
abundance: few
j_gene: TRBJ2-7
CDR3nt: TGTGCCAGCAGTTCAGGGGGGGTCGAGCAGTACTTC
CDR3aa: CASSSGGVEQYF

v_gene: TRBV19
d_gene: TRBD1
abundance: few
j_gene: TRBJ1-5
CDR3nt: TGTGCCAGTACCCCGGACAGGGGGCTAAGTCAGCCCCAGCATTTT
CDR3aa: CASTPDRGLSQPQHF

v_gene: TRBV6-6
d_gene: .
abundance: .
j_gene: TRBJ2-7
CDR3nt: TGTGCCAGCAGTTACTCGTACCGGGAGCAGTACTTC
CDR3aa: CASSYSYREQYF

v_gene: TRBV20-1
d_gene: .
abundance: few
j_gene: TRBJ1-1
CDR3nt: TGCAGTGCCCCTGCACTCCCCGGCACTGAAGCTTTCTTT
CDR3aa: CSAPALPGTEAFF

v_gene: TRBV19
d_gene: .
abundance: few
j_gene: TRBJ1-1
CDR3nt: TGTGCCAGTAGAAAGGGACCAACCCTGAACACTGAAGCTTTCTTT
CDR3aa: CASRKGPTLNTEAFF

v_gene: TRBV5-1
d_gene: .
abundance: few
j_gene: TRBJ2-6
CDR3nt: TGCGCCAGCAGCCCTCAGAGCTCTGGGGCCAACGTCCTGACTTTC
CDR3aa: CASSPQSSGANVLTF

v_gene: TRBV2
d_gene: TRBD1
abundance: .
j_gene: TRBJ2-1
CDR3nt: TGTGCCAGCAGCACCGTAAGAAGTACCTCGGACAGGGGAACCTACAATGAGCAGTTCTTC
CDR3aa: CASSTVRSTSDRGTYNEQFF

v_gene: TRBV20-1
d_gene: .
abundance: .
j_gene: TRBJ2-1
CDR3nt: TGCAGTGCTAGAATCTCGTCTGAGTGGCGCAATGAGCAGTTCTTC
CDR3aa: CSARISSEWRNEQFF

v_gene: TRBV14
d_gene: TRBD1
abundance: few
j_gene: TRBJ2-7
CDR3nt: TGTGCCAGCAGCCAATATAAGACAGGGACACCCTACGAGCAGTACTTC
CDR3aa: CASSQYKTGTPYEQYF

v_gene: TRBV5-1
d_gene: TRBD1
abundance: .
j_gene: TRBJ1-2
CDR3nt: TGCGCCAGCAGCTCCGGGACAGCCGGGGATGGCTACACCTTC
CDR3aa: CASSSGTAGDGYTF

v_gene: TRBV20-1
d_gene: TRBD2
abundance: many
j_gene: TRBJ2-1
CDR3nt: TGCAGCGCACTGACGGGACTAGCGGGAGTCGAGCAGTTCTTC
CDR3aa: CSALTGLAGVEQFF

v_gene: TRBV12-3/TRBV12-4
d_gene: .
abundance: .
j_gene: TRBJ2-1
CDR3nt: TGTGCCAGCAGTTTGGCAGGAATCAATGCGGATGAGCAGTTCTTC
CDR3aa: CASSLAGINADEQFF

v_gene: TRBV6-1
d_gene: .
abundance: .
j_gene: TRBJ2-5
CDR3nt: TGTGCCAGCAGTGAACTCGGAGGGCGGGTTGCGGAGACCCAGTACTTC
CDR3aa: CASSELGGRVAETQYF

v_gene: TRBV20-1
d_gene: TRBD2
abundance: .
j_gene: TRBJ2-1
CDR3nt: TGCAGTGCTCCGTTGACTAGCTTCGAGCAGTTCTTC
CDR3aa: CSAPLTSFEQFF